A single sample is the source of the 14 T cell receptor beta chains below, sequenced in a study of type 1 and type 2 diabetes patients. The PCR template was genomic DNA. The TCR beta CDR3 region was amplified using 30 forward and 13 reverse primers. MiXCR, applied by TCRdb to the multiplex PCR reads, yields one record per CDR3 protein. This sample carries about 290,000 distinct CDR3 sequences, over 45% of them seen once, and the ten largest clones take around 15%. The sample was peripheral blood mononuclear cells (PBMCs). These receptors were taken from a man aged 18 to 30 with type 2 diabetes.

This clonotype was observed a handful of times. The gene calls are TRBV19 and TRBJ2-1; weak D call: TRBD1 (6 bases). Per the germline V gene, CDR1 is LNHDA and CDR2 is SQIVND (reference sequence). The CDR3 is made up of 14 amino acids. The V and J ends lost 7 bases and 8 bases respectively, with 18 bases between them. The CDR3 nucleotides read TGTGCCAGTACCGAGACAGGAGTCATGGATGAGCAGTTCTTC. This translates into CASTETGVMDEQFF.

In this sample, this clonotype turned up a few times. This chain uses TRBV27 with TRBJ2-7; TRBD1 aligns across 7 bases. CDR3 length: 12 residues. Germline CDR1 and CDR2: MNHEY and SMNVEV (reference sequence). V lost 6 bases, J lost 6 bases, and 5 bases stayed unmatched. The CDR3 nucleotides are TGTGCCAGCAGCAAACAGGGGAGCGAGCAGTACTTC. Amino acids: CASSKQGSEQYF.

The chain carries TRBV15 and TRBJ1-2; D call uncertain. The CDR3 is made up of 13 amino acids. The germline V gene has CDR1 LNHNV and CDR2 YYDKDF (reference sequence). Trimming stripped 0 bases from V and 8 bases from J, with 10 bases between. The CDR3 nucleotides are TGTGCCACCAGCAGAGACAACCTAGCGGGCTACACCTTC. The encoded protein is CATSRDNLAGYTF.

This clonotype showed up many times. The rearrangement joins TRBV2 to TRBJ1-4; D gene ambiguous. Per the germline V gene, CDR1 is SNHLY and CDR2 is FYNNEI. V lost 4 bases and J lost 5, with 2 bases in between. The CDR3 is made up of 11 amino acids. The CDR3 nucleotides read TGTGCCAGCAGTGTAAATGAAAAACTGTTTTTT. Translated, it gives CASSVNEKLFF.

J is TRBJ1-4 and V is TRBV18, with D uncertain. Germline V lookup: CDR1 KGHSH, CDR2 LQKENI. This CDR3 is 16 amino acids long. Trimming pared 0 bases from V and 8 bases from J, leaving 16 bases between. The CDR3 region has the DNA TGTGCCAGCTCACCACCGACGGATCTGACGGGGGAAAAACTGTTTTTT. Its protein product is CASSPPTDLTGEKLFF.

As concerns this clonotype: A junction boundary mismatches the germline segment, possibly from a read error. This sequence joins TRBV5-1 and TRBJ2-7; D unclear. CDR3 size: 14 residues. Per the germline V gene, CDR1 is SGHRS and CDR2 is YFSETQ. The CDR3 loop reads CASSTVGDTYKQYF. As DNA, the CDR3 is TGCGCCAGCAGTACAGTTGGGGATACCTACAAGCAGTACTTC.

J is TRBJ1-4 and V is TRBV5-6, with unresolved D. The V end lost 0 bases, the J end lost 4 bases, and 13 bases lay between the germline ends. There are 16 residues in the CDR3. Germline V gives CDR1 SGHDT, CDR2 YYEEEE. The CDR3 DNA sequence: TGTGCCAGCAGCTTGGAGCTGGGAGAAGTTAATGAAAAACTGTTTTTT. The encoded protein is CASSLELGEVNEKLFF.

In its sample, this clonotype was seen a few times. The CDR3 region has the DNA TGTGCCAGTAGTATCGGCCGGGGACAGGCCTACGAGCAGTACTTC. Encoded protein: CASSIGRGQAYEQYF. The gene calls are TRBV19 and TRBJ2-7, with 8 bases fitting TRBD1. Germline values: CDR1 LNHDA, CDR2 SQIVND (reference sequence). The CDR3 runs to 15 residues. V gave up 3 bases and J gave up 2 bases; unmatched junction bases: 6.

V usage is TRBV7-8 and J usage is TRBJ2-7, with TRBD2 identical over 9 bases. The germline gives CDR1 SGHVS, CDR2 FQNEAQ. Trimming removed 5 bases from V and 1 base from J; junction bases left unmatched: 9. This CDR3 spans 16 amino acids. The CDR3 nucleotides are TGTGCCAGCAGCCCACATAGCGGGAGTGGGTCCTACGAGCAGTACTTC. Translating it yields CASSPHSGSGSYEQYF.

This clonotype was detected ten times or more. The chain links TRBV30 to TRBJ2-1; a weak D match, TRBD1 (5 bases). Trimming took 1 base from V and 10 from J, leaving 11 bases between them. CDR1 and CDR2 from the germline V gene are GTSNPN and SVGIG (reference sequence). This CDR3 contains 12 residues. The CDR3 sequence is CAWSELGVEQFF. DNA of the CDR3: TGTGCCTGGAGTGAGTTAGGGGTCGAGCAGTTCTTC.

The CDR3 loop reads CASGWGLASGYEQYF. The CDR3 DNA follows: TGTGCCAGCGGGTGGGGGCTAGCGAGCGGCTACGAGCAGTACTTC. The chain is built from TRBV6-1 and TRBJ2-7; D tentatively fits TRBD1 or TRBD2 (6 bases each). Germline CDR1 reads MNHNS; CDR2 reads SASEGT. V shed 8 bases and J shed 3 bases, with 20 bases lying between them. The CDR3 runs 15 residues.

This clonotype appeared once. One end of the junction fails to match germline, which may point to a read error. The chain uses TRBV15 and TRBJ2-3; TRBD2 might be the D (5 bases). Germline V gene data show CDR1 as LNHNV and CDR2 as YYDKDF (reference sequence). The CDR3 has 16 residues. The CDR3 bases are TGTGCCACCAGCAGAGAGGCAGACTCTAGCACAGATACGCGGTATTTT. Protein: CATSREADSSTDTRYF. Supplemented by reference TRBV15 and TRBJ2-3, the full variable domain reads DAMVIQNPRYQVTQFGKPVTLSCSQTLNHNVMYWYQQKSSQAPKLLFHYYDKDFNNEADTPDNFQSRRPNTSFCFLDIRSPGLGDTAMYLCATSREADSSTDTRYFGPGTRLTVL.

The chain uses TRBV28 and TRBJ2-7, with 8 bases fitting TRBD1. CDR1 and CDR2 (germline): MDHEN, SYDVKM. The J segment lost 5 bases and the V segment lost 6 bases, leaving 6 bases of the junction unmatched. The CDR3 length is 13 residues. CDR3 sequence (DNA): TGTGCCAGCAGGGTCCAGGGGGCAAACGAGCAGTACTTC. This gives the protein CASRVQGANEQYF. Variable domain in full (rest from reference TRBV28 and TRBJ2-7): DVKVTQSSRYLVKRTGEKVFLECVQDMDHENMFWYRQDPGLGLRLIYFSYDVKMKEKGDIPEGYSVSREKKERFSLILESASTNQTSMYLCASRVQGANEQYFGPGTRLTVT.

The CDR3 is CASSPRQYANTGELFF. The CDR3, as DNA: TGTGCCAGCAGCCCGAGACAGTACGCGAACACCGGGGAGCTGTTTTTT. V gene TRBV6-1 combines with J gene TRBJ2-2, with a weak D call TRBD1 (5 bases). CDR3 length equals 16 residues. CDR1 and CDR2 (germline): MNHNS, SASEGT. The V and J ends lost 6 bases and 0 bases respectively, with 14 bases between them.